This T cell receptor beta chain stems from a study of beta chain features in type 1 diabetes. Study observations and caveats: Among all four CD4+ subsets, Type 1 diabetes patients had TCRB CDR3s that were moderately but significantly shorter. For patients and controls alike, PCR might favor shorter templates to the same degree. Comparison showed that naive, central memory and Treg TCRB repertoires appeared more similar among patients than among healthy donors.

The isolated RNA, all of it, was reverse transcribed, so expressed TCRB transcripts were what got sequenced. Here immunoSEQ multiplex PCR was the method, and the copy in TCRdb shows in-frame clones only, minus some. The sample consists of over 150,000 clones, less than 10% of them appearing once. This clone has a handful of counts. As yet, its antigen is unknown. Per the germline V gene, CDR1 is GTSNPN and CDR2 is SVGIG (reference sequence). The CDR3 contains 14 residues. Trimming removed 5 bases from V and 4 bases from J; junction bases left unmatched: 6. Sorting based on CD45RO/CCR7/CD25/CD127/CD95/CD27 separated CD4+ naive, central memory, regulatory and stem cell-like memory cells.

This receptor was identified in a man between 18 and 29 years old with type 1 diabetes. Sample: central memory CD4+ T cells from blood. The gene calls are TRBV30 and TRBJ2-2; 8 bases agree with TRBD1. Here the CDR3 reads CAWQTGALTGELFF. The CDR3 DNA sequence: TGTGCCTGGCAGACAGGGGCGCTCACCGGGGAGCTGTTTTTT.